Following are 14 T cell receptor beta chains from one sample sequenced in a study of blood T cell repertoires in COVID-19. The data were produced by immunoSEQ multiplex PCR, yet TCRdb's version contains in-frame clones alone and is incomplete. The sample lists approximately 350,000 clones, 80% to 90% seen once, with around 1.2% in the top ten. The source material was peripheral blood. The receptors originated from a middle-aged man with acute or convalescent COVID-19.

The CDR3 DNA reads TGTGCCAGCAGCTTGTTAGGACAGTATGCTGTCGATGGCTACACCTTC. This codes for CASSLLGQYAVDGYTF. The chain combines TRBV5-4 with TRBJ1-2, with D possibly being TRBD1 (6 bases). V was pared by 1 base and J by 6 bases, with 19 bases between. This CDR3 comprises 16 residues. Germline V gene data show CDR1 as SGHNT and CDR2 as YYREEE (reference sequence).

This chain joins TRBV11-3 and TRBJ2-4, with TRBD1 matching 9 bases. Germline CDR1 SGHNT, CDR2 YENEEA. This CDR3 contains 16 residues. V shed 7 bases and J 6 bases; nucleotides not matched to a gene: 13. CDR3 sequence: CASNRTGDFVGNIQYF. The CDR3 nucleotides read TGTGCCAGCAACAGGACAGGGGATTTCGTCGGAAACATTCAGTACTTC.

The rearrangement uses TRBV30 and TRBJ2-5; D gene unclear. The CDR3 length is 12 residues. Germline CDR1 and CDR2: GTSNPN and SVGIG (reference sequence). V gave up 4 bases and J gave up 5 bases, with 11 bases separating them. CDR3 amino acids: CAWNWARETQYF. The DNA of the CDR3 is TGTGCCTGGAACTGGGCCCGGGAGACCCAGTACTTC.

This clone was found once. The V and J genes are TRBV30 and TRBJ1-1; D may be TRBD1 (6 bases). The CDR3 has 13 amino acids. The germline V and J ends were trimmed by 7 bases and 5 bases, with 17 bases remaining between them. In germline, CDR1 is GTSNPN, CDR2 SVGIG (reference sequence). The CDR3 here is CAFRTAAGTEAFF. CDR3 nucleotide sequence: TGTGCCTTCAGGACAGCCGCTGGAACTGAAGCTTTCTTT.

The rearrangement joins TRBV9 to TRBJ2-3; 7 bases agree with TRBD2. The trim removed 3 bases at V and 1 base at J, leaving 8 bases unmatched. This CDR3 has 16 amino acids. Germline V gives CDR1 SGDLS, CDR2 YYNGEE. CDR3 bases: TGTGCCAGCAGCGAAACCGGGACTATGGGCACAGATACGCAGTATTTT. Its protein product is CASSETGTMGTDTQYF. Full variable domain (outside the CDR3, taken from reference TRBV9 and TRBJ2-3): DSGVTQTPKHLITATGQRVTLRCSPRSGDLSVYWYQQSLDQGLQFLIQYYNGEERAKGNILERFSAQQFPDLHSELNLSSLELGDSALYFCASSETGTMGTDTQYFGPGTRLTVL.

This chain's CDR3 is CASSINPGLALDTQYF. The CDR3 region has the DNA TGTGCCAGTAGTATAAACCCGGGACTAGCTTTAGATACGCAGTATTTT. The V gene is TRBV19, the J gene TRBJ2-3; 9 bases map to TRBD2. The V gene end was trimmed by 2 bases and the J gene end by 5 bases; junction bases not matched to a gene: 8. Per germline, CDR1 LNHDA and CDR2 SQIVND (reference sequence). The CDR3 is 16 residues long.

V is TRBV24-1 and J is TRBJ2-1; 7 bases match TRBD1. The CDR3 consists of 15 residues. Germline assignment: CDR1 KGHDR and CDR2 SFDVKD. The trim removed 1 base at V and 1 base at J, leaving 0 bases unmatched. The CDR3 region is CATSDFRGSYNEQFF. The CDR3 DNA is TGTGCCACCAGTGATTTCAGGGGGTCCTACAATGAGCAGTTCTTC.

V usage is TRBV10-1 and J usage is TRBJ2-7; TRBD1 matches at 9 bases. The J segment lost 0 bases and the V segment lost 4 bases, leaving 7 bases of the junction unmatched. Germline-derived CDR1 and CDR2 are WNHNN and SYGVQD (reference sequence). CDR3 length: 16 amino acids. CDR3 bases: TGCGCCAGCAGTGGGATCGGGACAGGGAGCTCCTACGAGCAGTACTTC. It translates to CASSGIGTGSSYEQYF.

This rearrangement joins TRBV7-6 to TRBJ1-4; D is unresolved. Germline V gene lookup returns CDR1 SGHVS and CDR2 FNYEAQ. The germline V and J ends were trimmed by 1 base and 14 bases, with 20 bases remaining between them. CDR3 length: 15 residues. Here the CDR3 DNA reads TGTGCCAGCAGCTTAGAAGGGCGGGTAGGTCAAGGGCTGTTTTTT. Translated, it gives CASSLEGRVGQGLFF.

The chain recombines TRBV19 with TRBJ2-7, with 10 nucleotides matching TRBD1. The V gene end was trimmed by 6 bases and the J gene end by 2 bases; junction bases not matched to a gene: 7. Germline V gene sequence: CDR1 LNHDA, CDR2 SQIVND (reference sequence). The CDR3 runs to 15 residues. CDR3 DNA: TGTGCCAGTAGCAGGGGGACAGGGGTCCCCTACGAGCAGTACTTC. It codes for CASSRGTGVPYEQYF.

The J gene is TRBJ1-1, the V gene TRBV10-2; TRBD1 matches at 7 bases. Germline CDR1 and CDR2: WSHSY and SAAADI. Unmatched junction bases numbered 6, after V lost 0 bases and J lost 5 bases. This CDR3 comprises 15 residues. The CDR3 sequence: CASSESKGAQTEAFF. Here the CDR3 DNA reads TGCGCCAGCAGTGAGTCGAAGGGGGCGCAAACTGAAGCTTTCTTT.

The V gene is TRBV29-1, the J gene TRBJ1-1; tentative D call: TRBD1 (6 bases). Germline V CDR1 and CDR2: SQVTM, ANQGSEA. With 5 bases removed from V and 2 bases from J, the gap between germline ends came to 24 bases. This CDR3 is 17 amino acids long. The CDR3 region is CSVSIPFGGTFNTEAFF. Here the CDR3 DNA reads TGCAGCGTTTCAATCCCATTCGGGGGGACATTTAACACTGAAGCTTTCTTT.

The chain employs TRBV7-8 and TRBJ2-1; 9 bases line up with TRBD1. V was clipped by 3 bases and J by 7 bases; unmatched bases: 7. The CDR3 runs 15 residues. Germline V lookup: CDR1 SGHVS, CDR2 FQNEAQ. CDR3 residues: CASSFTQGARNEQFF. CDR3 DNA sequence: TGTGCCAGCAGCTTTACACAGGGGGCGCGGAATGAGCAGTTCTTC.

V usage is TRBV7-3 and J usage is TRBJ2-1, with TRBD1 identical over 8 bases. V dropped 0 bases and J dropped 11; count of bases not matched to a gene: 12. The CDR3 contains 16 residues. Looked up from germline, CDR1 is SGHTA and CDR2 is FQGTGA. The CDR3 nucleotides are TGTGCCAGCAGCTTAACGTCTGGACAGGGAGGTCTTCAGCAGTTCTTC. Translating gives CASSLTSGQGGLQQFF.